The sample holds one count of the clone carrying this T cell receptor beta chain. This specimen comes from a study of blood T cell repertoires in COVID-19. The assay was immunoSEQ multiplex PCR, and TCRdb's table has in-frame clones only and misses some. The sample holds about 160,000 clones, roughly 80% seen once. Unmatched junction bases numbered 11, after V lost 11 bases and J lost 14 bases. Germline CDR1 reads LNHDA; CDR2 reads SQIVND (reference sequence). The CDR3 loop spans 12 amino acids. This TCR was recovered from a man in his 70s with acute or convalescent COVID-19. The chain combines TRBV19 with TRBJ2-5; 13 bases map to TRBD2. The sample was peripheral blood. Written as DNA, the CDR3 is TGTGCCTCTCGGACTAGCGGGAGTGGCCCCTACTTC. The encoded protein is CASRTSGSGPYF.